These 28 T cell receptor beta chains originate from one sample sequenced in a study of blood T cells in healthy people across ages. The authors ran a second PCR of 7 to 11 cycles using a sample-barcoded 5' primer and a J-beta primer mix. TCRdb analysed the 5' RACE reads with MiXCR anew, one entry per CDR3 protein. Of about 730,000 distinct CDR3 sequences in the sample, roughly 44% are singletons; the top ten hold 20% to 25%. Sequenced: blood. The receptors originated from a woman in her sixties in good health.

This sequence joins TRBV29-1 and TRBJ2-3, with 8 bases lining up with TRBD1. Per germline, CDR1 SQVTM and CDR2 ANQGSEA. This CDR3 has 15 residues. V lost 6 bases and J lost 7; bases outside the gene matches: 15. The DNA for the CDR3 is TGCAGCGTAGTAAGCAGGGGGCCCCTCGGAAATACGCAGTATTTT. Translated, it gives CSVVSRGPLGNTQYF.

Concerning this clonotype: One end of the junction is discordant with germline, which a read error may explain. This sequence joins TRBV12-3 or TRBV12-4 and TRBJ2-3; no clear D. The CDR3 has 14 amino acids. The CDR3 DNA sequence: TGCGCCAGCAGTTATAAAGGGATGACAGATACGCAGTATTTT. As protein: CASSYKGMTDTQYF.

This chain joins TRBV5-6 and TRBJ1-6; D perhaps matches TRBD1 (6 bases). This CDR3 has 18 amino acids. V was pared by 1 base and J by 0 bases, with 14 bases between. CDR1 and CDR2 (germline): SGHDT, YYEEEE. CDR3 sequence (DNA): TGTGCCAGCAGCTTGTTCGGACAGACGAGCTCCTATAATTCACCCCTCCACTTT. This codes for CASSLFGQTSSYNSPLHF.

This clonotype occurred a few times. This chain joins TRBV12-3 or TRBV12-4 and TRBJ2-1, with D hard to call. The CDR3 contains 13 residues. CDR3 nucleotides: TGTGTCAGTCGCCAACCCCCGGGCGATGAGCAGTTCTTC. Translated, it gives CVSRQPPGDEQFF.

CDR3 DNA: TGTGCCAGCGGCAGGGCCAACTTTAACTATGGCTACACCTTC. Translating it yields CASGRANFNYGYTF. This chain connects TRBV9 to TRBJ1-2; possible D gene TRBD1, 5 bases. The CDR3 spans 14 residues. Trimming removed 7 bases at V and 1 base at J, with 14 bases between. Germline CDR1 is SGDLS and CDR2 is YYNGEE.

The chain couples TRBV5-6 to TRBJ1-3, with D tentatively TRBD1 (5 bases). CDR1 is SGHDT, CDR2 YYEEEE, per germline. The CDR3 extends over 16 amino acids. V lost 1 base and J 0 bases, leaving 11 bases between the germline ends. CDR3 nucleotides: TGTGCCAGCAGCTTGATCGGGGCCACCTCTGGAAACACCATATATTTT. This codes for CASSLIGATSGNTIYF.

The genes are TRBV7-3 and TRBJ2-7; D is undetermined. This CDR3 region has 14 residues. V lost 1 base, J lost 0 bases, and 7 bases lay in between. The germline V gene encodes CDR1 SGHTA and CDR2 FQGTGA. CDR3 loop: CASSLNADSYEQYF. The CDR3, as DNA: TGTGCCAGCAGCTTAAATGCGGACTCCTACGAGCAGTACTTC.

The rearrangement links TRBV28 to TRBJ2-5; D gene uncertain. Between the trimmed V and J ends, which lost 7 bases and 5 bases, there was a span of 8 bases. The CDR3 runs to 11 residues. CDR1 and CDR2 from the germline V gene are MDHEN and SYDVKM. The CDR3 protein is CASTHRETQYF. DNA for the CDR3: TGTGCCAGCACCCATAGGGAGACCCAGTACTTC.

The V gene is TRBV7-6, the J gene TRBJ2-3, with 8 positions matching TRBD1. Per the germline V gene, CDR1 is SGHVS and CDR2 is FNYEAQ. The V and J ends lost 4 bases and 5 bases, in that order; junction bases with no gene match: 14. The CDR3 totals 17 residues. The CDR3 nucleotides read TGTGCCAGCAGCTCGCTCCACCCGGGACAGGCAAAAGATACGCAGTATTTT. It specifies CASSSLHPGQAKDTQYF.

The chain joins TRBV20-1 to TRBJ2-7; D not resolved. The CDR3 is made up of 13 amino acids. CDR1 and CDR2 from the germline V gene are DFQATT and SNEGSKA (reference sequence). V dropped 6 bases and J dropped 6 bases, with 18 bases sitting between them. DNA of the CDR3: TGCAGTGCCCGACCCCATCGGTTTAGCGAGCAGTACTTC. It translates to CSARPHRFSEQYF.

A few counts support this clonotype. The rearrangement uses TRBV7-9 and TRBJ2-7; D gene ambiguous. CDR3 length equals 13 residues. Trimming removed 5 bases at V and 6 bases at J, with 14 bases between. Germline lookup yields CDR1 SEHNR and CDR2 FQNEAQ (reference sequence). The CDR3 protein is CASSRSTEPEQYF. CDR3 DNA sequence: TGTGCCAGCAGCAGATCGACGGAGCCCGAGCAGTACTTC.

The CDR3, as DNA: TGTGCCATCAACTCCGGACAGGCCTACCCTTCGAACACCGGGGAGCTGTTTTTT. Translating gives CAINSGQAYPSNTGELFF. This sequence joins TRBV28 and TRBJ2-2; 7 nucleotides line up with TRBD1. Trimming at V came to 10 bases and at J to 0 bases, leaving 17 bases not matched to a gene. The CDR3 is made up of 18 amino acids. The germline V gene has CDR1 MDHEN and CDR2 SYDVKM.

This clonotype has a handful of counts. The rearrangement joins TRBV20-1 to TRBJ2-7; TRBD1 aligns across 10 bases. CDR3 size: 14 residues. Trimming removed 6 bases from V and 2 bases from J; junction bases left unmatched: 7. The germline V gene encodes CDR1 DFQATT and CDR2 SNEGSKA (reference sequence). The CDR3 DNA is TGCAGTGCCGTCGGGACAGGGGAAGCCTACGAGCAGTACTTC. Amino acid sequence: CSAVGTGEAYEQYF.

V is TRBV29-1 and J is TRBJ2-5; TRBD2 agrees at 12 bases. The CDR3 runs to 14 residues. Trimming took 6 bases from V and 11 from J; bases not matched to a gene: 13. The germline CDR1 and CDR2 sequences are SQVTM and ANQGSEA. Here the CDR3 DNA reads TGCAGCGTAGATCGACTAGCGGGAGAAAATGAGCAGTACTTC. Protein: CSVDRLAGENEQYF. Full variable domain (remainder filled in from reference TRBV29-1 and TRBJ2-5): SAVISQKPSRDICQRGTSLTIQCQVDSQVTMMFWYRQQPGQSLTLIATANQGSEATYESGFVIDKFPISRPNLTFSTLTVSNMSPEDSSIYLCSVDRLAGENEQYFGPGTRLLVL.

This clonotype has more than one count but fewer than ten. The chain carries TRBV12-3 or TRBV12-4 and TRBJ2-3, with TRBD1 as a possible D gene (6 bases). The CDR3 contains 13 residues. V shed 6 bases and J shed 2 bases, with 9 bases lying between them. The CDR3: CASRRTVTDTQYF. The CDR3 DNA follows: TGTGCCAGCAGGCGGACAGTCACAGATACGCAGTATTTT.

The chain recombines TRBV6-5 with TRBJ2-3; the match to TRBD2 covers 8 bases. The germline CDR1 and CDR2 sequences are MNHEY and SVGAGI. The V and J ends lost 0 bases and 3 bases, in that order; junction bases with no gene match: 11. The CDR3 runs 18 residues. CDR3: CASSYSGGGLEITDTQYF. The CDR3 DNA reads TGTGCCAGCAGTTACTCGGGGGGGGGACTAGAGATAACAGATACGCAGTATTTT.

This clonotype was counted between two and nine times. This chain uses TRBV5-1 with TRBJ2-1; 10 positions agree with TRBD1. CDR1 SGHRS and CDR2 YFSETQ come from the germline V gene. Trimming cost V 4 bases and J 7 bases; bases outside gene matches: 8. The CDR3 runs to 15 residues. This CDR3 is CASSQGQGTRNEQFF. Written as DNA, the CDR3 is TGCGCCAGCAGCCAGGGACAGGGGACTAGGAATGAGCAGTTCTTC.

This clonotype was seen a single time. V usage is TRBV11-2 and J usage is TRBJ2-1, with 9 bases lining up with TRBD2. With V trimmed by 4 bases and J by 7 bases, 8 bases remained unmatched. The CDR3 runs 15 residues. Germline lookup yields CDR1 SGHAT and CDR2 FQNNGV. The CDR3 DNA follows: TGTGCCAGCAGCTCCGGCGGGAGGGAGAAAAATGAGCAGTTCTTC. Its protein product is CASSSGGREKNEQFF. Full variable domain (outside the CDR3, taken from reference TRBV11-2 and TRBJ2-1): EAGVAQSPRYKIIEKRQSVAFWCNPISGHATLYWYQQILGQGPKLLIQFQNNGVVDDSQLPKDRFSAERLKGVDSTLKIQPAKLEDSAVYLCASSSGGREKNEQFFGPGTRLTVL.

J is TRBJ2-5 and V is TRBV5-1; TRBD1 matches 7 bases. Germline CDR1 reads SGHRS; CDR2 reads YFSETQ. This CDR3 contains 14 residues. V gave up 4 bases and J gave up 1 base; unmatched junction bases: 4. In DNA, the CDR3 is TGCGCCAGCAGCCCCGGACAGGTCCAAGAGACCCAGTACTTC. Protein: CASSPGQVQETQYF.

Concerning this clonotype: The junction does not match germline at one end; this may be a read error. V and J are TRBV18 and TRBJ2-5; TRBD1 or TRBD2 may be the D gene (5 bases each). The tail of the sequence fits TRBJ2-7 better, so the J call may be wrong. Germline V gene lookup returns CDR1 KGHSH and CDR2 LQKENI. There are 16 residues in the CDR3. CDR3 protein: CAGSPYAAGSTYEQYF. In DNA, the CDR3 is TGTGCCGGCTCACCTTACGCGGCAGGGAGTACCTACGAGCAGTACTTC.

The chain joins TRBV4-1 to TRBJ1-5, with D perhaps TRBD1 (6 bases). V gave up 0 bases and J gave up 6 bases, with 9 bases separating them. Per germline, CDR1 MGHRA and CDR2 YSYEKL. The CDR3 totals 14 residues. CDR3: CASSQESGAQPQHF. CDR3 sequence (DNA): TGCGCCAGCAGCCAAGAGTCAGGGGCTCAGCCCCAGCATTTT.

V is TRBV5-1 and J is TRBJ2-7; 10 bases line up with TRBD2. V shed 7 bases and J 3 bases; nucleotides not matched to a gene: 7. Germline CDR1 reads SGHRS; CDR2 reads YFSETQ. This CDR3 comprises 14 residues. CDR3 protein: CASRRGTSDYEQYF. CDR3 in DNA: TGCGCCAGCCGCCGCGGGACTAGCGACTACGAGCAGTACTTC.

This CDR3 is CSVEAPQSSYNEQFF. The CDR3 nucleotides read TGCAGCGTTGAGGCACCCCAAAGCTCCTACAATGAGCAGTTCTTC. The J gene is TRBJ2-1, the V gene TRBV29-1; unclear D gene. CDR1 and CDR2 from the germline V gene are SQVTM and ANQGSEA. The CDR3 loop spans 15 amino acids. Trimming shortened V by 3 bases and J by 0 bases, and 12 bases separated the two germline ends.

There are many counts of this clonotype. V is TRBV20-1 and J is TRBJ2-1; TRBD2 matches 10 bases. CDR1 is DFQATT, CDR2 SNEGSKA, per germline (reference sequence). This CDR3 is built from 16 residues. With 0 bases clipped from V and 4 bases from J, the junction kept 6 bases outside the gene matches. CDR3 residues: CSARDTGTSVYNEQFF. DNA for the CDR3: TGCAGTGCTAGAGATACCGGGACTAGCGTGTACAATGAGCAGTTCTTC.

For this clonotype: Its ends do not fully match the called genes, so a read error is possible. The gene calls are TRBV20-1 and TRBJ2-1; D unresolved. The CDR3 is made up of 11 amino acids. Germline loops: CDR1 DFQATT, CDR2 SNEGSKA (reference sequence). CDR3 nucleotide sequence: TGCAGTGCTAGGGGGTACAATGAGCGGTTCTTC. It translates to CSARGYNERFF.

V usage is TRBV20-1 and J usage is TRBJ2-7; 7 bases match TRBD2. This CDR3 is 13 amino acids long. The J segment lost 6 bases and the V segment lost 2 bases, leaving 7 bases of the junction unmatched. Germline loops: CDR1 DFQATT, CDR2 SNEGSKA (reference sequence). The CDR3 coding sequence is TGCAGTGCTAGAAAGGGAGGGGACGGCGAGCAGTACTTC. This translates into CSARKGGDGEQYF.

The rearrangement links TRBV20-1 to TRBJ2-3, with 11 bases aligning to TRBD2. The CDR3 spans 16 residues. Trimming took 5 bases from V and 3 from J; bases not matched to a gene: 10. Germline loops: CDR1 DFQATT, CDR2 SNEGSKA (reference sequence). DNA for the CDR3: TGCAGTGCTGTCCCACTAGCGGGGGTTGGTACAGATACGCAGTATTTT. This translates into CSAVPLAGVGTDTQYF.

The chain employs TRBV5-6 and TRBJ2-4; TRBD1 might be the D (5 bases). This CDR3 comprises 13 residues. V dropped 0 bases and J dropped 6 bases, with 7 bases sitting between them. Germline CDR1 is SGHDT and CDR2 is YYEEEE. CDR3 region: CASSLAQGNIQYF. The CDR3 DNA reads TGTGCCAGCAGCTTGGCCCAGGGAAACATTCAGTACTTC.